A selection of T cell receptor beta chains follows, all from one sample in a study of T-cell reconstitution after alpha-beta-depleted transplantation in children. TCRdb used MiXCR to reprocess the PCR reads, holding one entry per CDR3 protein. The profile covers almost 400,000 distinct CDR3 sequences, with about a fifth appearing a single time and less than 4.5% taken by the ten largest. Sequenced here: PBMCs from the stem cell graft donor, sampled from the stem cell graft. The receptors originated from a human donor who donated a stem cell graft to a child with acute myeloid leukemia. CDR3s include the opening cysteine and the closing phenylalanine or tryptophan. The order of the fields is V gene, clone size, J gene, CDR3 length, D gene, CDR3 protein, CDR3 DNA. The D gene is left open where the match is weak. Where a row states a size, it is once, few, many or the class of an expanded clone; other rows omit it.

v_call: TRBV4-3; clone_size: few; j_call: TRBJ2-1; cdr3_length: 16; d_call: TRBD2; cdr3_aa: CASSPRTSGRGDEQFF; cdr3_nt: TGCGCCAGCAGCCCCCGGACTAGCGGGAGAGGCGATGAGCAGTTCTTC
v_call: TRBV5-1; clone_size: many; j_call: TRBJ2-7; cdr3_length: 15; d_call: TRBD1; cdr3_aa: CASSLWSGQGYEQYF; cdr3_nt: TGCGCCAGCAGCTTGTGGTCCGGACAGGGCTACGAGCAGTACTTC
v_call: TRBV6-4; clone_size: .; j_call: TRBJ2-3; cdr3_length: 13; d_call: .; cdr3_aa: CASGAGHTDTQYF; cdr3_nt: TGTGCCAGCGGTGCTGGACATACAGATACGCAGTATTTT
v_call: TRBV15; clone_size: few; j_call: TRBJ2-7; cdr3_length: 16; d_call: TRBD2; cdr3_aa: CATSRKAGSGWWEQYF; cdr3_nt: TGTGCCACCAGCAGAAAAGCGGGGAGTGGATGGTGGGAGCAGTACTTC
v_call: TRBV5-1; clone_size: .; j_call: TRBJ2-1; cdr3_length: 13; d_call: .; cdr3_aa: CASSLEYANEQFF; cdr3_nt: TGCGCCAGCAGCTTGGAATATGCGAATGAGCAGTTCTTC
v_call: TRBV7-9; clone_size: .; j_call: TRBJ2-7; cdr3_length: 16; d_call: .; cdr3_aa: CASSLTVGQSIYEQYF; cdr3_nt: TGTGCCAGCAGCTTAACAGTAGGACAGTCGATATACGAGCAGTACTTC
v_call: TRBV4-3; clone_size: few; j_call: TRBJ2-3; cdr3_length: 17; d_call: TRBD1; cdr3_aa: CASSRQGRIPSTDTQYF; cdr3_nt: TGCGCCAGCAGCAGACAGGGGAGGATACCTAGCACAGATACGCAGTATTTT
v_call: TRBV19; clone_size: .; j_call: TRBJ2-1; cdr3_length: 14; d_call: TRBD1; cdr3_aa: CASSIKQGPNEQFF; cdr3_nt: TGTGCCAGTAGTATCAAACAGGGGCCCAATGAGCAGTTCTTC
v_call: TRBV12-3/TRBV12-4; clone_size: .; j_call: TRBJ1-3; cdr3_length: 17; d_call: .; cdr3_aa: CASSWATGPSSGNTIYF; cdr3_nt: TGTGCCAGCAGTTGGGCGACGGGCCCCAGCTCTGGAAACACCATATATTTT
v_call: TRBV28; clone_size: .; j_call: TRBJ1-1; cdr3_length: 13; d_call: .; cdr3_aa: CASRKTVNTEAFF; cdr3_nt: TGTGCCAGCAGGAAGACAGTGAACACTGAAGCTTTCTTT
v_call: TRBV27; clone_size: .; j_call: TRBJ2-7; cdr3_length: 14; d_call: .; cdr3_aa: CASSPAGQFYEQYF; cdr3_nt: TGTGCCAGCAGTCCGGCGGGACAGTTCTACGAGCAGTACTTC
v_call: TRBV5-1; clone_size: .; j_call: TRBJ1-4; cdr3_length: 15; d_call: .; cdr3_aa: CASSRGGGGNEKLFF; cdr3_nt: TGCGCCAGCAGTCGTGGGGGCGGAGGAAATGAAAAACTGTTTTTT
v_call: TRBV20-1; clone_size: many; j_call: TRBJ2-1; cdr3_length: 15; d_call: .; cdr3_aa: CSAPPRTNLVDEQFF; cdr3_nt: TGCAGTGCCCCGCCCCGGACAAACCTAGTCGATGAGCAGTTCTTC
v_call: TRBV29-1; clone_size: .; j_call: TRBJ2-1; cdr3_length: 15; d_call: .; cdr3_aa: CSVEAPWSSYNEQFF; cdr3_nt: TGCAGCGTTGAAGCTCCTTGGAGCTCCTACAATGAGCAGTTCTTC
v_call: TRBV6-5; clone_size: .; j_call: TRBJ1-5; cdr3_length: 15; d_call: .; cdr3_aa: CASSYSSGREQPQHF; cdr3_nt: TGTGCCAGCAGTTACTCGTCAGGGAGGGAACAGCCCCAGCATTTT
v_call: TRBV12-3/TRBV12-4; clone_size: few; j_call: TRBJ2-3; cdr3_length: 15; d_call: TRBD2; cdr3_aa: CASSYGLASTDTQYF; cdr3_nt: TGTGCCAGCAGTTACGGACTAGCTAGCACAGATACGCAGTATTTT
v_call: TRBV5-1; clone_size: .; j_call: TRBJ2-3; cdr3_length: 14; d_call: .; cdr3_aa: CASGSKGGTDTQYF; cdr3_nt: TGCGCCAGCGGCTCGAAGGGGGGGACAGATACGCAGTATTTT
v_call: TRBV4-2; clone_size: .; j_call: TRBJ2-3; cdr3_length: 15; d_call: TRBD2; cdr3_aa: CASSQGRGRADTQYF; cdr3_nt: TGTGCCAGCAGCCAAGGGAGAGGGAGGGCAGATACGCAGTATTTT
v_call: TRBV10-3; clone_size: .; j_call: TRBJ2-1; cdr3_length: 14; d_call: .; cdr3_aa: CAISESGTYNEQFF; cdr3_nt: TGTGCCATCAGTGAGTCGGGCACCTACAATGAGCAGTTCTTC
v_call: TRBV28; clone_size: .; j_call: TRBJ2-5; cdr3_length: 11; d_call: .; cdr3_aa: CASQAGETQYF; cdr3_nt: TGTGCCAGCCAGGCCGGAGAGACCCAGTACTTC
v_call: TRBV28; clone_size: .; j_call: TRBJ2-4; cdr3_length: 16; d_call: TRBD2; cdr3_aa: CASSLGLAGVRNIQYF; cdr3_nt: TGTGCCAGCAGCCTGGGACTAGCGGGAGTAAGGAACATTCAGTACTTC
v_call: TRBV29-1; clone_size: many; j_call: TRBJ1-1; cdr3_length: 12; d_call: .; cdr3_aa: CSVVRGVPEAFF; cdr3_nt: TGCAGCGTTGTTCGGGGAGTCCCTGAAGCTTTCTTT
v_call: TRBV7-2; clone_size: many; j_call: TRBJ2-1; cdr3_length: 14; d_call: TRBD1; cdr3_aa: CASSADRALDEQFF; cdr3_nt: TGTGCCAGCAGCGCAGACAGGGCGTTGGATGAGCAGTTCTTC
v_call: TRBV28; clone_size: .; j_call: TRBJ1-5; cdr3_length: 13; d_call: .; cdr3_aa: CASSPRPGQPQHF; cdr3_nt: TGTGCCAGCAGTCCGCGACCGGGTCAGCCCCAGCATTTT
v_call: TRBV15; clone_size: .; j_call: TRBJ2-7; cdr3_length: 14; d_call: .; cdr3_aa: CATSMNRVTYEQYF; cdr3_nt: TGTGCCACCAGCATGAACAGGGTAACCTACGAGCAGTACTTC
v_call: TRBV12-3/TRBV12-4; clone_size: many; j_call: TRBJ2-5; cdr3_length: 12; d_call: .; cdr3_aa: CASSLAAETQYF; cdr3_nt: TGTGCCAGCAGTTTAGCCGCGGAGACCCAGTACTTC
v_call: TRBV20-1; clone_size: .; j_call: TRBJ2-3; cdr3_length: 17; d_call: TRBD2; cdr3_aa: CSAIPRLADWGSDTQYF; cdr3_nt: TGCAGTGCTATCCCCCGACTAGCGGACTGGGGGTCAGATACGCAGTATTTT
v_call: TRBV6-1; clone_size: .; j_call: TRBJ1-2; cdr3_length: 15; d_call: .; cdr3_aa: CASSREPQGIYGYTF; cdr3_nt: TGTGCCAGCAGTAGGGAGCCTCAGGGGATCTATGGCTACACCTTC
v_call: TRBV28; clone_size: few; j_call: TRBJ2-1; cdr3_length: 11; d_call: .; cdr3_aa: CASSTPREQFF; cdr3_nt: TGTGCCAGCAGTACCCCTCGTGAGCAGTTCTTC
v_call: TRBV20-1; clone_size: .; j_call: TRBJ1-5; cdr3_length: 17; d_call: .; cdr3_aa: CSAARRRDPVSNQPQHF; cdr3_nt: TGCAGTGCTGCCCGAAGGAGGGACCCCGTGAGCAATCAGCCCCAGCATTTT
v_call: TRBV20-1; clone_size: many; j_call: TRBJ2-7; cdr3_length: 16; d_call: TRBD2; cdr3_aa: CSARIFLAGGTYEQYF; cdr3_nt: TGCAGTGCTAGGATTTTCCTAGCGGGAGGAACCTACGAGCAGTACTTC
v_call: TRBV28; clone_size: .; j_call: TRBJ2-3; cdr3_length: 17; d_call: TRBD2; cdr3_aa: CASSSGLAGDHADTQYF; cdr3_nt: TGTGCCAGCAGTTCGGGACTAGCGGGAGATCACGCAGATACGCAGTATTTT
v_call: TRBV27; clone_size: few; j_call: TRBJ2-3; cdr3_length: 15; d_call: TRBD2; cdr3_aa: CASGGEEEHTDTQYF; cdr3_nt: TGTGCCAGCGGGGGGGAGGAAGAGCACACAGATACGCAGTATTTT
v_call: TRBV20-1; clone_size: few; j_call: TRBJ2-1; cdr3_length: 15; d_call: .; cdr3_aa: CSARERGPSYNEQFF; cdr3_nt: TGCAGTGCTAGAGAAAGGGGCCCCTCCTACAATGAGCAGTTCTTC
v_call: TRBV4-1; clone_size: many; j_call: TRBJ2-3; cdr3_length: 16; d_call: .; cdr3_aa: CASSQQQTGSTDTQYF; cdr3_nt: TGCGCCAGCAGCCAACAACAGACCGGTAGCACAGATACGCAGTATTTT
v_call: TRBV20-1; clone_size: few; j_call: TRBJ2-1; cdr3_length: 14; d_call: .; cdr3_aa: CSARAGGGRNEQFF; cdr3_nt: TGCAGTGCTAGAGCGGGGGGCGGGCGAAATGAGCAGTTCTTC
v_call: TRBV20-1; clone_size: .; j_call: TRBJ2-7; cdr3_length: 15; d_call: .; cdr3_aa: CSARGEGRGPYEQYF; cdr3_nt: TGCAGTGCTAGAGGGGAGGGCAGGGGCCCCTACGAGCAGTACTTC
v_call: TRBV7-9; clone_size: .; j_call: TRBJ2-4; cdr3_length: 14; d_call: TRBD1; cdr3_aa: CASSLMQGANIQYF; cdr3_nt: TGTGCCAGCAGCTTAATGCAGGGGGCAAACATTCAGTACTTC
v_call: TRBV21-1; clone_size: few; j_call: TRBJ1-1; cdr3_length: 15; d_call: .; cdr3_aa: CASSKGAGVNTEAFF; cdr3_nt: TGTGCCAGCAGCAAAGGAGCGGGGGTGAACACTGAAGCTTTCTTT
v_call: TRBV4-2; clone_size: .; j_call: TRBJ2-5; cdr3_length: 16; d_call: .; cdr3_aa: CASSQVRSSGRETQYF; cdr3_nt: TGTGCCAGCAGCCAAGTTCGGTCGTCTGGGAGAGAGACCCAGTACTTC
v_call: TRBV6-1; clone_size: .; j_call: TRBJ2-5; cdr3_length: 16; d_call: TRBD1; cdr3_aa: CASSPEDRYLQETQYF; cdr3_nt: TGTGCCAGCAGCCCCGAGGACAGGTACCTCCAAGAGACCCAGTACTTC
v_call: TRBV27; clone_size: few; j_call: TRBJ1-1; cdr3_length: 13; d_call: .; cdr3_aa: CASRGLLNTEAFF; cdr3_nt: TGTGCCAGCAGGGGCCTACTGAACACTGAAGCTTTCTTT
v_call: TRBV5-6; clone_size: few; j_call: TRBJ2-7; cdr3_length: 17; d_call: TRBD2; cdr3_aa: CASSLRTSGKISYEQYF; cdr3_nt: TGTGCCAGCAGCTTGCGAACTAGCGGAAAGATCTCCTACGAGCAGTACTTC
v_call: TRBV9; clone_size: few; j_call: TRBJ2-2; cdr3_length: 16; d_call: TRBD2; cdr3_aa: CASSVGSGRRDGELFF; cdr3_nt: TGTGCCAGCAGCGTAGGGAGCGGGAGGCGGGACGGGGAGCTGTTTTTT
v_call: TRBV6-5; clone_size: many; j_call: TRBJ2-7; cdr3_length: 15; d_call: .; cdr3_aa: CASSYFSQGEDEQYF; cdr3_nt: TGTGCCAGCAGTTACTTTTCCCAGGGTGAGGACGAGCAGTACTTC
v_call: TRBV12-3/TRBV12-4; clone_size: many; j_call: TRBJ2-1; cdr3_length: 15; d_call: .; cdr3_aa: CASREGSGSYNEQFF; cdr3_nt: TGTGCCAGCAGGGAAGGGAGCGGCTCCTACAATGAGCAGTTCTTC
v_call: TRBV7-2; clone_size: few; j_call: TRBJ2-1; cdr3_length: 14; d_call: TRBD2; cdr3_aa: CASSLSSGYNEQFF; cdr3_nt: TGTGCCAGCAGCTTATCTAGCGGATACAATGAGCAGTTCTTC
v_call: TRBV20-1; clone_size: .; j_call: TRBJ2-1; cdr3_length: 15; d_call: .; cdr3_aa: CSASKVAGAYNEQFF; cdr3_nt: TGCAGTGCTAGTAAGGTTGCCGGAGCCTACAATGAGCAGTTCTTC
v_call: TRBV29-1; clone_size: few; j_call: TRBJ2-7; cdr3_length: 14; d_call: .; cdr3_aa: CSVESGRTPYEQYF; cdr3_nt: TGCAGCGTTGAGTCGGGCAGGACACCCTACGAGCAGTACTTC
v_call: TRBV5-8; clone_size: few; j_call: TRBJ1-5; cdr3_length: 14; d_call: .; cdr3_aa: CASSLRRRNQPQHF; cdr3_nt: TGTGCCAGCAGCTTGAGAAGGCGCAATCAGCCCCAGCATTTT